The clone carrying this T cell receptor (beta chain) was picked up many times. Its specificity is not known. The data were obtained in a study of regulatory T cells in long-lasting Graves disease. Whole-study findings and limits: Relative to newly diagnosed Graves' patients, persistent ones had lower TCR diversity. Newly diagnosed patients shared 750 to 1,000 public clonotypes; persistent patients shared 2,500 to 3,000.

The CDR3 is 16 residues long. Germline CDR1 and CDR2: GTSNPN and SVGIG (reference sequence). Trimming at V came to 1 base and at J to 2 bases, leaving 7 bases not matched to a gene. HTBI primers from iRepertoire and Arm-PCR of CDR3 regions yielded the TCR beta libraries. TCRdb recomputed calls from the multiplex PCR reads with MiXCR, one row per CDR3 protein. The sample carries around 250,000 distinct CDR3 sequences, around 20% recorded once. Time point here: newly diagnosed GD, antithyroid drugs for less than 3 months. The TCR library was made from RNA extracted from PBMCs. American Thyroid Association guidelines defined how Graves' disease was diagnosed.

The rearrangement joins TRBV30 to TRBJ2-3, with 9 bases matching TRBD2. The sequenced sample was peripheral blood mononuclear cells (PBMCs), obtained at new diagnosis, from a patient treated with antithyroid drugs. This receptor was taken from a female donor with Graves disease. CDR3 nucleotides: TGTGCCTGGAGTGGGGGTAGCGGGGGCTTCACAGATACGCAGTATTTT. It specifies CAWSGGSGGFTDTQYF. Looking up the rest from reference TRBV30 and TRBJ2-3 gives the full variable domain: SQTIHQWPATLVQPVGSPLSLECTVEGTSNPNLYWYRQAAGRGLQLLFYSVGIGQISSEVPQNLSASRPQDRQFILSSKKLLLSDSGFYLCAWSGGSGGFTDTQYFGPGTRLTVL.